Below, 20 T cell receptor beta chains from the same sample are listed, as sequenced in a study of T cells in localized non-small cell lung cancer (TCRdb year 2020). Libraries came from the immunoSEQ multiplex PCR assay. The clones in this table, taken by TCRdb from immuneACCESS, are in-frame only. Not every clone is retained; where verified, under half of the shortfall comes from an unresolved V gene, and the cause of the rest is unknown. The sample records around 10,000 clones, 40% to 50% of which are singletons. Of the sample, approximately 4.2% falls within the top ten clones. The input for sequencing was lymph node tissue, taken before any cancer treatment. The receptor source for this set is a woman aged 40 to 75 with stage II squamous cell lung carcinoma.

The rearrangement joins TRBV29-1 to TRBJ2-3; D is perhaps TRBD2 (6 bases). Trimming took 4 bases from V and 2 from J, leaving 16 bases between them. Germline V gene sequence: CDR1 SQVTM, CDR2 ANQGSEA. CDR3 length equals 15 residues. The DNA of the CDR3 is TGCAGCGTTGCCCGTAGCGGCAGCAACACAGATACGCAGTATTTT. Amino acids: CSVARSGSNTDTQYF.

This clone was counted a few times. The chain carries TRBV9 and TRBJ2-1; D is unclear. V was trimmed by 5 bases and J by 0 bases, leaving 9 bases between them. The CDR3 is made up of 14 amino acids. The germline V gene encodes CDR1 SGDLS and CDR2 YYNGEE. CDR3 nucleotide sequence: TGTGCCAGCAGTGAGAGCCGCTCCTACAATGAGCAGTTCTTC. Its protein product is CASSESRSYNEQFF.

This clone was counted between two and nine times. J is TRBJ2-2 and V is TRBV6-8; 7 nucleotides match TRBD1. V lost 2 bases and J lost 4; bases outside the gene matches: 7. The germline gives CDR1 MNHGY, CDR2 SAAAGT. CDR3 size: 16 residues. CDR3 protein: CASSYEGGWVTGELFF. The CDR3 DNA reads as TGTGCCAGCAGTTACGAAGGGGGCTGGGTCACCGGGGAGCTGTTTTTT.

This CDR3 reads CASIRTANTEAFF. The CDR3, as DNA: TGTGCCAGCATCCGAACAGCGAACACTGAAGCTTTCTTT. J is TRBJ1-1 and V is TRBV6-8; D gene unclear. V gave up 7 bases and J gave up 1 base, with 10 bases separating them. The CDR3 has 13 amino acids. CDR1 and CDR2 (germline): MNHGY, SAAAGT.

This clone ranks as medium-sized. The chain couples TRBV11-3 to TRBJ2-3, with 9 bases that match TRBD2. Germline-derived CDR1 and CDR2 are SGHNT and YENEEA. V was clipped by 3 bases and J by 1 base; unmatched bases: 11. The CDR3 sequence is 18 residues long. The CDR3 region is CASSLAPSGTSRTDTQYF. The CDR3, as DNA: TGTGCCAGCAGCTTGGCGCCTAGCGGGACCTCCCGCACAGATACGCAGTATTTT.

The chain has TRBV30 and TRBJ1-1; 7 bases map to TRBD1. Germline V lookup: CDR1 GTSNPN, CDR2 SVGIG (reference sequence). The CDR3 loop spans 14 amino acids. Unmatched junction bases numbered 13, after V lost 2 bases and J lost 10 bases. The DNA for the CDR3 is TGTGCCTGGAGTCACGAGACAGGGAGGGGGATAGCTTTCTTT. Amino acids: CAWSHETGRGIAFF.

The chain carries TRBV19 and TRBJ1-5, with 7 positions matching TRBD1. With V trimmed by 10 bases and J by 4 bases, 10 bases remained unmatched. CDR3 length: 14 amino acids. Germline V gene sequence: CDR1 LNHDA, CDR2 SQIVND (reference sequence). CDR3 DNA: TGTGCCACTACTGACAGGGCGTCGAATCAGCCCCAGCATTTT. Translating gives CATTDRASNQPQHF.

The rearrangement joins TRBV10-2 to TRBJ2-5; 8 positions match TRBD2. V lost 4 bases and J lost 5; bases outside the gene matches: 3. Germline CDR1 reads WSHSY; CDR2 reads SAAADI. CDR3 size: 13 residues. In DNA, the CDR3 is TGCGCCAGCAGTGTTAGCGGGGAGGAGACCCAGTACTTC. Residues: CASSVSGEETQYF.

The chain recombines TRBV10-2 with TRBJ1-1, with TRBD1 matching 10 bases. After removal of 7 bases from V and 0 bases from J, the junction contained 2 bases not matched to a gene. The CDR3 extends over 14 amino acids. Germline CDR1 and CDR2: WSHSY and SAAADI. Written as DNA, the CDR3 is TGCGCCAGCACGACAGGGGGCATGAACACTGAAGCTTTCTTT. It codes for CASTTGGMNTEAFF.

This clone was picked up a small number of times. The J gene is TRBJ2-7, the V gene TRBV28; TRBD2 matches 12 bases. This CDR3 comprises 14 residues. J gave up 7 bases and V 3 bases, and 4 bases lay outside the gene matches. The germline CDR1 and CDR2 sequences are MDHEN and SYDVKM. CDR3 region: CASSLTSGGREQYF. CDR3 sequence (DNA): TGTGCCAGCAGTTTGACTAGCGGGGGTAGGGAGCAGTACTTC.

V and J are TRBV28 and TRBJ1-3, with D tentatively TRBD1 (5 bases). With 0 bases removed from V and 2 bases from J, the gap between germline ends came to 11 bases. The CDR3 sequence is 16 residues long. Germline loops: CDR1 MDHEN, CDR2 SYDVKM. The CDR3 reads CASSLWSGITGNTIYF. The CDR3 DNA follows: TGTGCCAGCAGTTTATGGTCAGGGATAACTGGAAACACCATATATTTT.

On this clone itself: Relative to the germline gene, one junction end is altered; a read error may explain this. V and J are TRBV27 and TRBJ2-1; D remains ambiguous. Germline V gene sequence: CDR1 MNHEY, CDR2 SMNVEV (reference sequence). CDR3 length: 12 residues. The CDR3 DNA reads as TGTGCCACCAGTGAATCCGACAATGAGCAGTTCTTC. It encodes CATSESDNEQFF.

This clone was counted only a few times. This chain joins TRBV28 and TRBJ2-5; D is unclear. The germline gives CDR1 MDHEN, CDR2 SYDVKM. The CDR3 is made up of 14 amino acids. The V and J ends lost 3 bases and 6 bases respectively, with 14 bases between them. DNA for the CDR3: TGTGCCAGCAGTTTTGTGGGGAAGGGAAAGACCCAGTACTTC. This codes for CASSFVGKGKTQYF.

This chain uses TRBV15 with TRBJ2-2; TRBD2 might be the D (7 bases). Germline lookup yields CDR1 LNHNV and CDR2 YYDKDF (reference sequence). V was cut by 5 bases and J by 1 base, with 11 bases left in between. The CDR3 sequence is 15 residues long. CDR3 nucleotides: TGTGCCACCAGCGGGGGGGCGCTGAACACCGGGGAGCTGTTTTTT. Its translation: CATSGGALNTGELFF. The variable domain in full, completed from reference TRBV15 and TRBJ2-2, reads DAMVIQNPRYQVTQFGKPVTLSCSQTLNHNVMYWYQQKSSQAPKLLFHYYDKDFNNEADTPDNFQSRRPNTSFCFLDIRSPGLGDTAMYLCATSGGALNTGELFFGEGSRLTVL.

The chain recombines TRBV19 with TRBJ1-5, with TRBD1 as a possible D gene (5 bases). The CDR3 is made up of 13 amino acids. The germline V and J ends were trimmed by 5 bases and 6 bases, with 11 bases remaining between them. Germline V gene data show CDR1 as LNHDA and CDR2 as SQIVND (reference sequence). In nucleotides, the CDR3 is TGTGCCAGTAGTGTACCAGGGAGTCAGCCCCAGCATTTT. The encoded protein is CASSVPGSQPQHF.

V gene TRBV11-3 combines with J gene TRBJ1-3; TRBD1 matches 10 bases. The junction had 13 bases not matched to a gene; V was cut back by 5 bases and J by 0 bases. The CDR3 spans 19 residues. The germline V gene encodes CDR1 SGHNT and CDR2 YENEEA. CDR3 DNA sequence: TGTGCCAGCAGCCCCAGACGGGACAGGGGTCCTTACTCTGGAAACACCATATATTTT. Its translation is CASSPRRDRGPYSGNTIYF.

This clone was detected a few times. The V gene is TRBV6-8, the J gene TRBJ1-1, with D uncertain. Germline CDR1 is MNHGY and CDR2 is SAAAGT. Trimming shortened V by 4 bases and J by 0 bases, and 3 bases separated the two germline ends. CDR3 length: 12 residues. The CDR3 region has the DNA TGTGCCAGCAGTTCCGTGAACACTGAAGCTTTCTTT. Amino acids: CASSSVNTEAFF.

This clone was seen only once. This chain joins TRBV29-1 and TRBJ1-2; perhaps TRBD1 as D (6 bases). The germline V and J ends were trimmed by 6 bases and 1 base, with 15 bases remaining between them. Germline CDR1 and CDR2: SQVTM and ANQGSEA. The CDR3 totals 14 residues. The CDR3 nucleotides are TGCAGCGTGGGTCAGGGGAAGGATAACTATGGCTACACCTTC. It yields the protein CSVGQGKDNYGYTF. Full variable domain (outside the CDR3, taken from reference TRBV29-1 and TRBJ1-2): SAVISQKPSRDICQRGTSLTIQCQVDSQVTMMFWYRQQPGQSLTLIATANQGSEATYESGFVIDKFPISRPNLTFSTLTVSNMSPEDSSIYLCSVGQGKDNYGYTFGSGTRLTVV.

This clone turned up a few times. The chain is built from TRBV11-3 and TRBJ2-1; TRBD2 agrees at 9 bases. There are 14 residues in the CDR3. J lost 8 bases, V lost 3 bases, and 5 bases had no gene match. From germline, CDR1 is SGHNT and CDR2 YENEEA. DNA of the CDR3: TGTGCCAGCAGCTTTAGCGGGAGCAACTATGAGCAGTTCTTC. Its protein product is CASSFSGSNYEQFF.

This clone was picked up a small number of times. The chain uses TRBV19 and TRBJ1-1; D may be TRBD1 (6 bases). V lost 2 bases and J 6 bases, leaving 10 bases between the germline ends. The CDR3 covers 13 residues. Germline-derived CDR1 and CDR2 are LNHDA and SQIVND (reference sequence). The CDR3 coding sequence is TGTGCCAGTAGTATAACGGGGGCCGCTGAAGCTTTCTTT. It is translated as CASSITGAAEAFF.